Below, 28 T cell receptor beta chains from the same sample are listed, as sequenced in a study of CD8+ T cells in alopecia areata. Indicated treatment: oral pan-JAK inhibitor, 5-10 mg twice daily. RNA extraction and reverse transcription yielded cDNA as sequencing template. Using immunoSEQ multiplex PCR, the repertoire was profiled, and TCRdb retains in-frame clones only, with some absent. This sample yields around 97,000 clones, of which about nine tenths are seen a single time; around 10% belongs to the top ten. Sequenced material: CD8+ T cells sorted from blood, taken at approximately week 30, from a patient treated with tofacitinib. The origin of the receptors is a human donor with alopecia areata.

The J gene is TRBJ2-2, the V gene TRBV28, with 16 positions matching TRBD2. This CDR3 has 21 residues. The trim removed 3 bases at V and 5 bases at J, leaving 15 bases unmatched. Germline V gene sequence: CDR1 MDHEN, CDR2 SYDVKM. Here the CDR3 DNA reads TGTGCCAGCAGTTTTCCCCCCTCCGGGACTAGCGGGGGGGCATATACCGGGGAGCTGTTTTTT. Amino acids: CASSFPPSGTSGGAYTGELFF.

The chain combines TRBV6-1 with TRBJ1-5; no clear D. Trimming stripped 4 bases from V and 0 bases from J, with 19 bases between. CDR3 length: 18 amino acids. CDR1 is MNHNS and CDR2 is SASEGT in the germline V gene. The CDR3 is CASSASDGGLYSNQPQHF. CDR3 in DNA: TGTGCCAGCAGTGCCTCGGACGGTGGACTTTATAGCAATCAGCCCCAGCATTTT.

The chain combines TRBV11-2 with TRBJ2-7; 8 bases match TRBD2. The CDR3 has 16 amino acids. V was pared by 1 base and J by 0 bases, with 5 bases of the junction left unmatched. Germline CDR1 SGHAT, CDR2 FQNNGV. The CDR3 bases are TGTGCCAGCAGCTTAGTGTCTAGCGGGCCCTCCTACGAGCAGTACTTC. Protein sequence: CASSLVSSGPSYEQYF.

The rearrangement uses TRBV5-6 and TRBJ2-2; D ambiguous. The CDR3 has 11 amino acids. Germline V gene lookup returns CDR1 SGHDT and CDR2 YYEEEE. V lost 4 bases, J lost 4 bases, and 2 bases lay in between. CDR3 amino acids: CASSATGELFF. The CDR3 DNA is TGTGCCAGCAGCGCCACCGGGGAGCTGTTTTTT. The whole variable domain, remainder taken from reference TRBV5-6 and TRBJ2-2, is DAGVTQSPTHLIKTRGQQVTLRCSPKSGHDTVSWYQQALGQGPQFIFQYYEEEERQRGNFPDRFSGHQFPNYSSELNVNALLLGDSALYLCASSATGELFFGEGSRLTVL.

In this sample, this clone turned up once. The CDR3 here is CASTPGQGVDQPQHF. Here the CDR3 DNA reads TGTGCCAGCACCCCGGGGCAGGGTGTCGATCAGCCCCAGCATTTT. The chain joins TRBV27 to TRBJ1-5, with D maybe TRBD1 (5 bases). There are 15 residues in the CDR3. Per germline, CDR1 MNHEY and CDR2 SMNVEV (reference sequence). Trimming pared 7 bases from V and 5 bases from J, leaving 18 bases between.

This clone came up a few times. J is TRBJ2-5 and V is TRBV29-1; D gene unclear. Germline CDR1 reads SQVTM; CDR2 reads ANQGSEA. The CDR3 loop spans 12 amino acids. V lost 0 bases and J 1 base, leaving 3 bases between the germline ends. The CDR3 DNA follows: TGCAGCGTTGAAGACAGCCAAGAGACCCAGTACTTC. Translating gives CSVEDSQETQYF. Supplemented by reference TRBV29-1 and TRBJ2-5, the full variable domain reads SAVISQKPSRDICQRGTSLTIQCQVDSQVTMMFWYRQQPGQSLTLIATANQGSEATYESGFVIDKFPISRPNLTFSTLTVSNMSPEDSSIYLCSVEDSQETQYFGPGTRLLVL.

DNA of the CDR3: TGTGCCAGCAGTCAGCGACAAGACTCCTACGAGCAGTACTTC. Translated, it gives CASSQRQDSYEQYF. This chain links TRBV27 with TRBJ2-7, with D unresolved. Trimming shortened V by 5 bases and J by 0 bases, and 11 bases separated the two germline ends. Germline V gives CDR1 MNHEY, CDR2 SMNVEV (reference sequence). This CDR3 is built from 14 residues.

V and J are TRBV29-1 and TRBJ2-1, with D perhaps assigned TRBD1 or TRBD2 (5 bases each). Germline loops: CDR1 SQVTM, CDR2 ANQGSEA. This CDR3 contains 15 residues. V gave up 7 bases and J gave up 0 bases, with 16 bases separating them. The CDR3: CSAVGGDSSYNEQFF. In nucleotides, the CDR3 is TGCAGCGCCGTTGGGGGAGACAGCTCCTACAATGAGCAGTTCTTC.

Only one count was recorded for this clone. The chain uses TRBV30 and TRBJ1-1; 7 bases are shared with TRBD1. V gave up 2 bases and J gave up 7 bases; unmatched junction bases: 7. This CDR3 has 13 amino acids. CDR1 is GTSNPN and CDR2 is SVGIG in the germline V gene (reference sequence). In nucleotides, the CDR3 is TGTGCCTGGAGTAGGGCAGGGGGGGTTGAAGCTTTCTTT. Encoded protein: CAWSRAGGVEAFF.

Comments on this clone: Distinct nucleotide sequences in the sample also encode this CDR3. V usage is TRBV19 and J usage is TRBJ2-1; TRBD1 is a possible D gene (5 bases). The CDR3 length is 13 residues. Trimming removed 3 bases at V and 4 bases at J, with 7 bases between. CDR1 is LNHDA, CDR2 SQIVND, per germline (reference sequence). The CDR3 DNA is TGTGCCAGTAGTATCGCAGGGTACAATGAGCAGTTCTTC. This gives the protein CASSIAGYNEQFF.

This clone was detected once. CDR3 in DNA: TGCGCCAGCAGCCCCTGGACTAGCCGAGACTACAATGAGCAGTTCTTC. This codes for CASSPWTSRDYNEQFF. The chain couples TRBV4-1 to TRBJ2-1; the match to TRBD2 covers 8 bases. The germline V gene encodes CDR1 MGHRA and CDR2 YSYEKL. The CDR3 contains 16 residues. V trimming: 4 bases; J trimming: 3 bases; junction bases outside the gene matches: 8.

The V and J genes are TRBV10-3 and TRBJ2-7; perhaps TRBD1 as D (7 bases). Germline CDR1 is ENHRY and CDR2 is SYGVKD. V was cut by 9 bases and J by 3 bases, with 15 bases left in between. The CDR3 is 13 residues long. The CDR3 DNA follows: TGTGCCATTGGAGGGACAGCCATCTACGAGCAGTACTTC. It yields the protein CAIGGTAIYEQYF.

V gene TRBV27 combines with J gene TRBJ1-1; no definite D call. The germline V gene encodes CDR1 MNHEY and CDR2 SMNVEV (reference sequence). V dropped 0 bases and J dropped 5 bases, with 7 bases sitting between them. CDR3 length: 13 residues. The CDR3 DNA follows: TGTGCCAGCAGTTTATCCGGGGTGACTGAAGCTTTCTTT. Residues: CASSLSGVTEAFF.

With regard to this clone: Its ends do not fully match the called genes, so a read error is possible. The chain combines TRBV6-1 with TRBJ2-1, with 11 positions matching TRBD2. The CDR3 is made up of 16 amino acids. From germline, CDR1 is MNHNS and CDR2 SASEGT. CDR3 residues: CANSEALAGGDNEQFF. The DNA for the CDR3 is TGTGCCAACAGTGAGGCCCTAGCGGGAGGCGACAATGAGCAGTTCTTC.

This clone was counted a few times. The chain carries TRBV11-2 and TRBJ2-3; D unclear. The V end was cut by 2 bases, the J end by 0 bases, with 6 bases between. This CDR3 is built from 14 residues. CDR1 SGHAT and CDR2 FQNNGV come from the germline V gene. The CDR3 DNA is TGTGCCAGCAGCTTATACGGCAGCACAGATACGCAGTATTTT. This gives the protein CASSLYGSTDTQYF.

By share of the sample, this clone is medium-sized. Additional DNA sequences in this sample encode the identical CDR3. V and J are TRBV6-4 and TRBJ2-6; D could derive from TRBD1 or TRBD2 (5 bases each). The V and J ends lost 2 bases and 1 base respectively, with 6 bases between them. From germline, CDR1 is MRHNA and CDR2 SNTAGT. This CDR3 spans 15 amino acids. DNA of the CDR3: TGTGCCAGCAGTGACGGGGGATCTGGGGCCAACGTCCTGACTTTC. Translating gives CASSDGGSGANVLTF.

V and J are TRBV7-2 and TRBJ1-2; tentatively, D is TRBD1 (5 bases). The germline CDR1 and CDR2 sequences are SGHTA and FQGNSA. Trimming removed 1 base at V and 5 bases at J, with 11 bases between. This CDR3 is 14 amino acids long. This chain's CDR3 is CASSLEGNLYGYTF. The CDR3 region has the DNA TGTGCCAGCAGCTTAGAGGGGAACCTTTATGGCTACACCTTC.

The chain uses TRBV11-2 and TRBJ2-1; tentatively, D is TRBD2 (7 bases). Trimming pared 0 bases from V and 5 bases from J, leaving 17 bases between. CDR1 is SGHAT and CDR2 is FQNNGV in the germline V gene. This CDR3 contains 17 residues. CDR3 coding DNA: TGTGCCAGCAGCTTAGATCGAGGCGGGGGCCCTCACAATGAGCAGTTCTTC. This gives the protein CASSLDRGGGPHNEQFF.

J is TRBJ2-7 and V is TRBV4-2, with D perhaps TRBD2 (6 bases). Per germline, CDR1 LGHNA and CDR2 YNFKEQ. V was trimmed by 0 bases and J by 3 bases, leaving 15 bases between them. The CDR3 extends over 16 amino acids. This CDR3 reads CASSQEHGVAVYEQYF. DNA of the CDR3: TGTGCCAGCAGCCAAGAACACGGAGTAGCGGTCTACGAGCAGTACTTC.

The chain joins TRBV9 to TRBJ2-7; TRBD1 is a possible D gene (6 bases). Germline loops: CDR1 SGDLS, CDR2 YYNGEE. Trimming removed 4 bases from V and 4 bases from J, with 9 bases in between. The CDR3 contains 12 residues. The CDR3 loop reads CASSTTGYEQYF. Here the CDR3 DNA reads TGTGCCAGCAGCACCACAGGGTACGAGCAGTACTTC.

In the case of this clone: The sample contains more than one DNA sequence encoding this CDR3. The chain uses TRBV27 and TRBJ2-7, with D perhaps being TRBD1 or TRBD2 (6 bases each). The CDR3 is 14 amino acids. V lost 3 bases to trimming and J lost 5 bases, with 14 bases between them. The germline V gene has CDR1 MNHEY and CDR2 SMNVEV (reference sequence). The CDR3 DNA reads TGTGCCAGCAGTTTTGGAGGGGGAGGTGACGAGCAGTACTTC. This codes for CASSFGGGGDEQYF.

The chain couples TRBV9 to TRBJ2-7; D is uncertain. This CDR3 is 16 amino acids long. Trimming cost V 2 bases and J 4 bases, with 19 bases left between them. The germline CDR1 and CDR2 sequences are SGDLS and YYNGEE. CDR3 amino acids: CASSVYVLTPPYEQYF. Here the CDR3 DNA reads TGTGCCAGCAGCGTTTACGTCCTCACCCCCCCATACGAGCAGTACTTC.

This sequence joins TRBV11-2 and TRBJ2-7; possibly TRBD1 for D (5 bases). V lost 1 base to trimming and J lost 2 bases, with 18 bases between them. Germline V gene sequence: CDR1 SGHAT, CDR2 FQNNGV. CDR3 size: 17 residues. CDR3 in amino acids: CASSLGMGPMSAYEQYF. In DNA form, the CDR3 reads TGTGCCAGCAGCTTAGGGATGGGGCCGATGTCGGCCTACGAGCAGTACTTC.

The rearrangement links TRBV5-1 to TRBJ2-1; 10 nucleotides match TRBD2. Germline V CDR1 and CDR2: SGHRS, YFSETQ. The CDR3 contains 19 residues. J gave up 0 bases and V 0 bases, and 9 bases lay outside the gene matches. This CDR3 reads CASSLVGLAVLSSYNEQFF. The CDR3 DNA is TGCGCCAGCAGCTTGGTAGGACTAGCGGTACTGAGCTCCTACAATGAGCAGTTCTTC.

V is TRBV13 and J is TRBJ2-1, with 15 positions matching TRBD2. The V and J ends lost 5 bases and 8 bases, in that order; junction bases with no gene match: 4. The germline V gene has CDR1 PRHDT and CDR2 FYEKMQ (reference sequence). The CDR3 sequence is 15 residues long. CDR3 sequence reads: CASSQGLAGGHEQFF. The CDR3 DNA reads TGTGCCAGCAGCCAAGGACTAGCGGGAGGGCATGAGCAGTTCTTC.

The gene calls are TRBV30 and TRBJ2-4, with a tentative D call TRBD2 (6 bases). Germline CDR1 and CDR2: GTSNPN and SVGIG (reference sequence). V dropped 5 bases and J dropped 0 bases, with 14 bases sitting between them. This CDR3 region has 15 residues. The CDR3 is CAWGEAELAKNIQYF. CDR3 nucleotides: TGTGCCTGGGGGGAGGCAGAACTAGCCAAAAACATTCAGTACTTC. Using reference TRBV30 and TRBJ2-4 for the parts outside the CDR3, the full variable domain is SQTIHQWPATLVQPVGSPLSLECTVEGTSNPNLYWYRQAAGRGLQLLFYSVGIGQISSEVPQNLSASRPQDRQFILSSKKLLLSDSGFYLCAWGEAELAKNIQYFGAGTRLSVL.

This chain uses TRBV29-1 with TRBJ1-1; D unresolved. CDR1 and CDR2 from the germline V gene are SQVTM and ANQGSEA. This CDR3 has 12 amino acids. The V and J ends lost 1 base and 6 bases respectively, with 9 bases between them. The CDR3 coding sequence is TGCAGCGTTGAAGGGACTGTGGCTGAAGCTTTCTTT. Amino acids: CSVEGTVAEAFF.

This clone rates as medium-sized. The CDR3 DNA sequence: TGTGCCAGCAGCTCTGACTTGGACACAAACATTCAGTACTTC. Residues: CASSSDLDTNIQYF. The genes are TRBV7-9 and TRBJ2-4; tentatively, D is TRBD1 (5 bases). CDR1 and CDR2 from the germline V gene are SEHNR and FQNEAQ (reference sequence). The V gene lost 4 bases and the J gene lost 6 bases, with 13 bases spanning the gap. The CDR3 spans 14 residues.